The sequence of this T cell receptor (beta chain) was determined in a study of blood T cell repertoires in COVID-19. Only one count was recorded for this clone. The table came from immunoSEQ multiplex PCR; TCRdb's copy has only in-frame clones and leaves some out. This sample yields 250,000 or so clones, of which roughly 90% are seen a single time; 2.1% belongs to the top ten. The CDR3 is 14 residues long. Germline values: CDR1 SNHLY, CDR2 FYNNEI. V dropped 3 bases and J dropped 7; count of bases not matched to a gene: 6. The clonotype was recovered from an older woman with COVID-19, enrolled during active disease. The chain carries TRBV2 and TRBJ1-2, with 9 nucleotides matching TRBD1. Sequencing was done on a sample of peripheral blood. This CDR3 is CASSEGQGIVGYTF. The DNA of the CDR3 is TGTGCCAGCAGTGAGGGACAGGGTATTGTTGGCTACACCTTC.